This T cell receptor (beta chain) was obtained from a study of identifying expanded T cells in peripheral blood. The study's findings and limits: Differentially abundant clones: roughly 1.3 between replicates, approximately 16 at roughly 2 weeks, more than 18 at four. Variance in clone template counts between roughly two-week samples significantly increased with total template count across all healthy donors.

V shed 3 bases and J shed 2 bases, with 14 bases lying between them. Germline V gene lookup returns CDR1 SNHLY and CDR2 FYNNEI. This CDR3 contains 15 residues. With regard to this clone: The target antigen is unknown.

Clones were sequenced by immunoSEQ multiplex PCR, and TCRdb holds only the in-frame ones, with some missing. The table has around 90,000 clones, approximately 89% seen once; the top ten hold over 3%. No infections or other immune events were documented during collection. Input material: blood. This sequence was found in a person aged 18 to 70 in good health. The chain couples TRBV2 to TRBJ2-7, with a tentative D call TRBD2 (7 bases). CDR3 loop: CASSEERGGAYEQYF. CDR3 nucleotide sequence: TGTGCCAGCAGTGAGGAAAGGGGGGGGGCCTACGAGCAGTACTTC.